This T cell receptor beta chain was identified in a study of cytomegalovirus exposure and HLA in healthy donors. This clone was seen a few times. The antigen is unknown. PCR employed 60 Vbeta and 13 Jbeta primers. Sequenced by immunoSEQ multiplex PCR; TCRdb stores in-frame clones only, minus some. The table records under 300,000 clones, 84% of them present only once. General observations from the study: Being indistinguishable, some V segments were excluded, TRBV6-2 and TRBV6-3 among them. Overall, under 200 TCR beta chains were annotated as cytomegalovirus-associated. Among immune exposure information, only CMV serostatus was available.

Trimming left V 1 base short and J 8 bases short, with 11 bases between. This CDR3 has 13 amino acids. The germline CDR1 and CDR2 sequences are SGHTA and FQGNSA. This chain links TRBV7-2 with TRBJ1-1; D not certain. This TCR came from a woman aged 40 to 55 in good health and CMV-seropositive. Sequencing used PBMCs. CDR3 loop: CASSLEGGLEAFF. The CDR3 coding sequence is TGTGCCAGCAGCTTAGAAGGCGGTCTAGAAGCTTTCTTT.